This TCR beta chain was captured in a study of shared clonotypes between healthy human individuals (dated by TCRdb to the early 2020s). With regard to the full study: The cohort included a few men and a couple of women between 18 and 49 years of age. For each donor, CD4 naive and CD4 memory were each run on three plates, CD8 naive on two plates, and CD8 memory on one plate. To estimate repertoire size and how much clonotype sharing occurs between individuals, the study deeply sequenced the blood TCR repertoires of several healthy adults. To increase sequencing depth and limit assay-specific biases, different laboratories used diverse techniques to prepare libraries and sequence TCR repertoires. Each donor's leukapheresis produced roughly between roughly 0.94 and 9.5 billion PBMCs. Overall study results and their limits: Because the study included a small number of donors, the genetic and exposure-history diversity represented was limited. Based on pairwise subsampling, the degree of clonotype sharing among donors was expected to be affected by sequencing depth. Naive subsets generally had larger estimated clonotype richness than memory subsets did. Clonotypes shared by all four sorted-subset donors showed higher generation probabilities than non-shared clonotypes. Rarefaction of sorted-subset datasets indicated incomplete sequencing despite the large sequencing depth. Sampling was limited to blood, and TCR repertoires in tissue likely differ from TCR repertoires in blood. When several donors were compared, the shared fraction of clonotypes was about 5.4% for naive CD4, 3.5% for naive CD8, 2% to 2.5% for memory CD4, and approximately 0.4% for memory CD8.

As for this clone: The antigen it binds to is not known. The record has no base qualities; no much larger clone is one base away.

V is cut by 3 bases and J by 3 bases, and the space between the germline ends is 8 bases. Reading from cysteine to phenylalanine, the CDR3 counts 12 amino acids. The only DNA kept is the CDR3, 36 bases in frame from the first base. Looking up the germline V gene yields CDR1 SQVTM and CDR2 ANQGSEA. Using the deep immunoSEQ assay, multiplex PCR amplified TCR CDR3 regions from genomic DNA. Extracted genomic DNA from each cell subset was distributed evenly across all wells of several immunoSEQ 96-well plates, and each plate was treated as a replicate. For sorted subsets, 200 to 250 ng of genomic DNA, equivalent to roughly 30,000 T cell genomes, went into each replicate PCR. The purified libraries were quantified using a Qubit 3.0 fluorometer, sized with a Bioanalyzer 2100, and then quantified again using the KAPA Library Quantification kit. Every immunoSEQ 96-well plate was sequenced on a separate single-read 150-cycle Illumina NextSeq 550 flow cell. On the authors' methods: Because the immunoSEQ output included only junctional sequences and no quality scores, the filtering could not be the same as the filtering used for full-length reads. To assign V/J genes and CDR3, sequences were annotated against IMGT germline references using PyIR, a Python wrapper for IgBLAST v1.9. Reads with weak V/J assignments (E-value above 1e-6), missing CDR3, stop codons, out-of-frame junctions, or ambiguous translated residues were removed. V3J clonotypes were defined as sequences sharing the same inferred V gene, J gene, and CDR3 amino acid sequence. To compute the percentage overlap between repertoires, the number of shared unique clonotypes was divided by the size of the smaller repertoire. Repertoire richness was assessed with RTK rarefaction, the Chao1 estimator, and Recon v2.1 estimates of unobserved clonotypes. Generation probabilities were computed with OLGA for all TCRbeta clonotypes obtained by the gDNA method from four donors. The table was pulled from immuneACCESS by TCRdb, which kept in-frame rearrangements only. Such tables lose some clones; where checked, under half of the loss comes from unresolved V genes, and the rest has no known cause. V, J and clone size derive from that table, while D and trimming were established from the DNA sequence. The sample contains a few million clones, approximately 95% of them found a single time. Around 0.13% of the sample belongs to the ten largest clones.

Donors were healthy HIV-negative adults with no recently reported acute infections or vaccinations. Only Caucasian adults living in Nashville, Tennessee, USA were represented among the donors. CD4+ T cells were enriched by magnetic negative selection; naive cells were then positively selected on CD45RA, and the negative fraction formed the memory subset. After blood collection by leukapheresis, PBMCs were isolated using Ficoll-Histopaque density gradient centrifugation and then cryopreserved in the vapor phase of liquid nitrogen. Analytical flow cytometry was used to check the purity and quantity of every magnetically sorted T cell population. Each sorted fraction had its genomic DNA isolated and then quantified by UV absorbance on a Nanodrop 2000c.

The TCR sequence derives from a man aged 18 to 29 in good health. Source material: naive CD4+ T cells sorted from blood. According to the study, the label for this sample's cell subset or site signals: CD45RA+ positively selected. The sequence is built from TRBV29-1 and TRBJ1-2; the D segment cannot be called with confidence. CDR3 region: CSVEVFDYGYTF. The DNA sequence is TGCAGCGTTGAGGTATTCGACTATGGCTACACCTTC.